The entry below describes one T cell receptor (beta chain). These data belong to a study of identical twins. TCRdb re-called the 5' RACE reads through MiXCR, storing one row per CDR3 protein. The table has 500,000 to 550,000 distinct CDR3 sequences, 20% to 25% seen once. The sample was also reused in another study, on yellow fever vaccine responses in identical twins.

This receptor was obtained from a woman younger than 35 in good health. Sequenced sample: CD4+ T cells sorted from blood.

Here the CDR3 DNA reads TGTGCCAGCAGCTTAGCTGCGGACACTGAAGCTTTCTTT. This encodes CASSLAADTEAFF. The chain joins TRBV7-9 to TRBJ1-1; D ambiguous. Germline lookup yields CDR1 SEHNR and CDR2 FQNEAQ (reference sequence). The length of the CDR3 is 13 residues. Trimming stripped 0 bases from V and 3 bases from J, with 5 bases between.